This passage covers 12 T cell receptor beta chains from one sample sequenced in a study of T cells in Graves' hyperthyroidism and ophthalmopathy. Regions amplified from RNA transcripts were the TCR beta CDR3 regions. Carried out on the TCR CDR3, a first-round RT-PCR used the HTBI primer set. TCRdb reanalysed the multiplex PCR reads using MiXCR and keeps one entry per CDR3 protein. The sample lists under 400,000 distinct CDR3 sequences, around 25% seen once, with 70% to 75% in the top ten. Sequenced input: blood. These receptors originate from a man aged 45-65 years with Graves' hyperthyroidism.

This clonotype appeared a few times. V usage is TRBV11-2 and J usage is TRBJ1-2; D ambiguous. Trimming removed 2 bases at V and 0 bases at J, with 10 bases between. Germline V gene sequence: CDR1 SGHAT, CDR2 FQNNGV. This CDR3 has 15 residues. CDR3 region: CASSLQPNSNYGYTF. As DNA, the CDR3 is TGTGCCAGCAGCTTACAACCCAACTCTAACTATGGCTACACCTTC.

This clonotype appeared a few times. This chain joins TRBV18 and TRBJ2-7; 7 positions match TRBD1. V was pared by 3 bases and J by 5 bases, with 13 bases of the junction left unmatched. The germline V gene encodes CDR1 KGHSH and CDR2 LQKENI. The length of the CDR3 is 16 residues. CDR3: CASSPIGTVDGNEQYF. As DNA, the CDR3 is TGTGCCAGCTCACCGATCGGGACAGTAGATGGCAACGAGCAGTACTTC.

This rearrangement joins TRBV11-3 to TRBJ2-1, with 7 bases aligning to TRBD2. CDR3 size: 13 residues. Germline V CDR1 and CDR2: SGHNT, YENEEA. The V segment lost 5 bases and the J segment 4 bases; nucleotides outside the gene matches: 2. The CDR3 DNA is TGTGCCAGCAGCGTTAGCGGGTACAATGAGCAGTTCTTC. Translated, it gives CASSVSGYNEQFF.

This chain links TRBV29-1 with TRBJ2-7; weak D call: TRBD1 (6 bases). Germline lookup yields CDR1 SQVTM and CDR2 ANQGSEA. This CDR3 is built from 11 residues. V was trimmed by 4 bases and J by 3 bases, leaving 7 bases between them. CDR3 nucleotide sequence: TGCAGCGTTGGACAGGTCTACGAGCAGTACTTC. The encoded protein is CSVGQVYEQYF.

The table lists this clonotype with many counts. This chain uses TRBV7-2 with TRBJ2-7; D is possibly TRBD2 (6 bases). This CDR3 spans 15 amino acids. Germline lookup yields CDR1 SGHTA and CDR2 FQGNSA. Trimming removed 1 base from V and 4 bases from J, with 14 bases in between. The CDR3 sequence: CASSLVGGEGYEQYF. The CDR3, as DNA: TGTGCCAGCAGCTTAGTCGGGGGAGAAGGGTACGAGCAGTACTTC.

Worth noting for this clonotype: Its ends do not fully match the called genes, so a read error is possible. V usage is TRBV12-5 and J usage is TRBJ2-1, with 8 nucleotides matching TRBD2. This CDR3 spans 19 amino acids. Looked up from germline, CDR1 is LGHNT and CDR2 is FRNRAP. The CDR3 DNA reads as TGTGCTAGTGGTCGACCCGGGCAGCCCAGCGGGAGCTCCTACAATGAGAAGTTCTTC. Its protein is CASGRPGQPSGSSYNEKFF.

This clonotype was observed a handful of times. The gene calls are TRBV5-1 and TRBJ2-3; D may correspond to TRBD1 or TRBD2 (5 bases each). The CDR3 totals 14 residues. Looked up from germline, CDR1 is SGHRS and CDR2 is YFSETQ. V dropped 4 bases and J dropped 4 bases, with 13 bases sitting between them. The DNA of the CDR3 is TGCGCCAGCAGCCCTGGAGGACATTCAGATACGCAGTATTTT. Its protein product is CASSPGGHSDTQYF.

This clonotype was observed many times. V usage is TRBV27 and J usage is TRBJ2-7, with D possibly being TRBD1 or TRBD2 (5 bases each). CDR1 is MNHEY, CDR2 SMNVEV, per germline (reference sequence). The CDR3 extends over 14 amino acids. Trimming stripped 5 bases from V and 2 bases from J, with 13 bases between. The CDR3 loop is CASSLHGTTYEQYF. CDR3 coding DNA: TGTGCCAGCAGTCTCCACGGGACCACCTACGAGCAGTACTTC.

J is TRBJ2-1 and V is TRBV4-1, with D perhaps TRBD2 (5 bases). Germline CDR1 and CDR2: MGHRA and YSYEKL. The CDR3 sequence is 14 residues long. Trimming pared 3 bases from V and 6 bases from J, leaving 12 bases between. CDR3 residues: CASSHAPDSNEQFF. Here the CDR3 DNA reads TGCGCCAGCAGCCACGCCCCGGACTCCAATGAGCAGTTCTTC.

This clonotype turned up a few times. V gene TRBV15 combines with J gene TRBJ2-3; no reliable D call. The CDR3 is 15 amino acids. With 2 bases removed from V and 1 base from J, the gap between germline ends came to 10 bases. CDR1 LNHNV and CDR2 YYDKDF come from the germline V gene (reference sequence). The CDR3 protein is CATSRFSRGTDTQYF. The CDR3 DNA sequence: TGTGCCACCAGCAGATTTAGTCGAGGCACAGATACGCAGTATTTT.

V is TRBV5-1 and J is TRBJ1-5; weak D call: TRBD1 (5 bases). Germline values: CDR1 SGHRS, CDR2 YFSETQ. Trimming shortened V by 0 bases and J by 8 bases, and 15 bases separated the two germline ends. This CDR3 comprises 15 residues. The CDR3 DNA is TGCGCCAGCAGCTTGGGATCAGGGAATGAGGAGCCCCAGCATTTT. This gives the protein CASSLGSGNEEPQHF.

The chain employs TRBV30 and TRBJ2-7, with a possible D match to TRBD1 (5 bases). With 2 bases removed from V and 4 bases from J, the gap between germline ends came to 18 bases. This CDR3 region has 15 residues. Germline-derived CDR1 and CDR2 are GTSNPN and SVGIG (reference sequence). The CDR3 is CAWSIGVDPLYEQYF. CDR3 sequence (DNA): TGTGCCTGGAGTATAGGGGTCGACCCTCTGTACGAGCAGTACTTC.